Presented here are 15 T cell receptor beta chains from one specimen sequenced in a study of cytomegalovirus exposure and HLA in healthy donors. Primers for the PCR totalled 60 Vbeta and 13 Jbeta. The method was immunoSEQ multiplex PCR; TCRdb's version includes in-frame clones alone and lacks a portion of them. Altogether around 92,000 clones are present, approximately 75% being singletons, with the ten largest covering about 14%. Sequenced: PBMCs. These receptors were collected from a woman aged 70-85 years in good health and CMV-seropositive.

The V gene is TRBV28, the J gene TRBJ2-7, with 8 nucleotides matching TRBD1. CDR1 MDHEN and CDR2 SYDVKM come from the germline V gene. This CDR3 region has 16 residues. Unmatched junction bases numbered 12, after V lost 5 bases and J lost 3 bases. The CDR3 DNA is TGTGCCAGCAGTCTCACGCGGACAGGGTTTGACTACGAGCAGTACTTC. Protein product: CASSLTRTGFDYEQYF.

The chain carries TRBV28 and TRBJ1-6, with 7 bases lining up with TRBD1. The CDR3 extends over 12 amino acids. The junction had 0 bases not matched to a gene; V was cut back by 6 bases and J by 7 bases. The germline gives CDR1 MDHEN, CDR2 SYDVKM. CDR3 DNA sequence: TGTGCCAGCAGGGGACAGAATTCACCCCTCCACTTT. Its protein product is CASRGQNSPLHF.

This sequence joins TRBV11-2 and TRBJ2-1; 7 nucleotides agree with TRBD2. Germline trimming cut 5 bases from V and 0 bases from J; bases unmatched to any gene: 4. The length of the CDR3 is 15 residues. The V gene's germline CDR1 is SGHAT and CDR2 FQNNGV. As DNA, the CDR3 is TGTGCCAGCAGCCGATGGGACTACTCCTACAATGAGCAGTTCTTC. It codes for CASSRWDYSYNEQFF. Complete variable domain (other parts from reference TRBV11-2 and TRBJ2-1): EAGVAQSPRYKIIEKRQSVAFWCNPISGHATLYWYQQILGQGPKLLIQFQNNGVVDDSQLPKDRFSAERLKGVDSTLKIQPAKLEDSAVYLCASSRWDYSYNEQFFGPGTRLTVL.

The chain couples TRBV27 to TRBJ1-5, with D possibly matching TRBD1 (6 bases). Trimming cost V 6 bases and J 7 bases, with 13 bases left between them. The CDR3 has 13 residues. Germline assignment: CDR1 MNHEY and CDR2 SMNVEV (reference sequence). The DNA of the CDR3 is TGTGCCAGCAGCTGGACAGCGGAACAGCCCCAGCATTTT. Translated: CASSWTAEQPQHF.

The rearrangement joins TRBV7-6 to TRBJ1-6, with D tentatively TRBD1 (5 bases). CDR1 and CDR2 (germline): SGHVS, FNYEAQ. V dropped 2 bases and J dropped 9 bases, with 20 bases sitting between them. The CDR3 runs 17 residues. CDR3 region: CASSLRPSQIDSSPLHF. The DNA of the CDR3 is TGTGCCAGCAGCTTACGTCCCTCTCAAATCGACAGTTCACCCCTCCACTTT.

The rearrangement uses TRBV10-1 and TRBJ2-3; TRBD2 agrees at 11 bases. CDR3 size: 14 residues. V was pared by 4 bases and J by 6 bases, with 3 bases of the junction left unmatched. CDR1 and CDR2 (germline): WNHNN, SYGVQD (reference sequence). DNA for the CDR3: TGCGCCAGCAGTGGACTAGCGGGATCTGATACGCAGTATTTT. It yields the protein CASSGLAGSDTQYF.

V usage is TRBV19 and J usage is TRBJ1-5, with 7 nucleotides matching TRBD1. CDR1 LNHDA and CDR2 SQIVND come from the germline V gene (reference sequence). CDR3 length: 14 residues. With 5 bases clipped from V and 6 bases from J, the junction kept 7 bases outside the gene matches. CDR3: CASSQTGLVQPQHF. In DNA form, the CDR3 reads TGTGCCAGTAGTCAGACAGGGCTAGTTCAGCCCCAGCATTTT.

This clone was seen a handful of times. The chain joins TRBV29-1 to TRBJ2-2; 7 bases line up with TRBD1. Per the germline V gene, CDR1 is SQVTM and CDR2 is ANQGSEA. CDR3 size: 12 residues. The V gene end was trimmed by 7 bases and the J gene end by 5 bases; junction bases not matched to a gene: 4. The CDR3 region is CSGGQYTGELFF. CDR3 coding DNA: TGCAGCGGGGGACAGTATACCGGGGAGCTGTTTTTT.

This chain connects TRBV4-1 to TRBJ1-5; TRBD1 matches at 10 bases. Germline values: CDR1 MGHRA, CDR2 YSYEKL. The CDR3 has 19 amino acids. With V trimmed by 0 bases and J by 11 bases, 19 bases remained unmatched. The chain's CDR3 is CASSQEPGQGKPTGWSQHF. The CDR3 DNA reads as TGCGCCAGCAGCCAAGAGCCGGGACAGGGGAAGCCTACCGGGTGGTCCCAGCATTTT.

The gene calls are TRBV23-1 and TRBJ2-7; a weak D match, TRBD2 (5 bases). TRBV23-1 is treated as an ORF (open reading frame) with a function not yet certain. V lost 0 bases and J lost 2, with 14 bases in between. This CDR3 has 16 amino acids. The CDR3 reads CASSQSSAEDPYEQYF. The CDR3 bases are TGCGCCAGCAGTCAATCCTCCGCGGAGGACCCCTACGAGCAGTACTTC.

Here the CDR3 reads CASSVRRDTQYF. DNA for the CDR3: TGTGCCAGCAGTGTCAGGAGGGATACGCAGTATTTT. V gene TRBV2 combines with J gene TRBJ2-3, with D possibly being TRBD2 (5 bases). The V end was cut by 4 bases, the J end by 6 bases, with 8 bases between. The CDR3 loop spans 12 amino acids. Per germline, CDR1 SNHLY and CDR2 FYNNEI.

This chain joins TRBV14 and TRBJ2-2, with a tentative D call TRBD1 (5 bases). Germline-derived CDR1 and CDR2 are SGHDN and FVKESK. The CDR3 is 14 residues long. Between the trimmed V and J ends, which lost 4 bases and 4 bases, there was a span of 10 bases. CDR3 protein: CASSLLGVTGELFF. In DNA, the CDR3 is TGTGCCAGCAGCCTTTTAGGGGTCACCGGGGAGCTGTTTTTT.

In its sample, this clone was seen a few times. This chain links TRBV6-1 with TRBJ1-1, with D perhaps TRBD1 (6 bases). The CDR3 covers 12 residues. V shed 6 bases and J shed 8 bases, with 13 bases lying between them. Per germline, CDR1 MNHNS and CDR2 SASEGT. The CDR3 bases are TGTGCCAGCAGCCCACAGGGATACGAAGCTTTCTTT. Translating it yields CASSPQGYEAFF.

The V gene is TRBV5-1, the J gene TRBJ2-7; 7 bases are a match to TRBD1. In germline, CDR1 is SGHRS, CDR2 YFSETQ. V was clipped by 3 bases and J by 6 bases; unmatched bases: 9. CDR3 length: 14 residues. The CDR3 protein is CASSYRGQDIEQYF. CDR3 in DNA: TGCGCCAGCAGCTACCGCGGACAGGACATCGAGCAGTACTTC.

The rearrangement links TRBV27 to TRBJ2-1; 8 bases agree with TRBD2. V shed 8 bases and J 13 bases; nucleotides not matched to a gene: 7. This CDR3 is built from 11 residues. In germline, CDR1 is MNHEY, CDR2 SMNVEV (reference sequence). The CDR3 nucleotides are TGTGCCAGCTGGAGGAGCGGGAGACAGTTCTTC. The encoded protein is CASWRSGRQFF.